This T cell receptor (beta chain) was recorded in a study of Ad26.COV2.S vaccination and SARS-CoV-2 variants. Whole-study findings and limits: The TCR breadth and depth analyses may have understated or missed part of the total T cell responses.

Regarding treatment: some 19 received Ad26.COV2.S at low or high dose, single or two shots; 5 received placebo; per-sample allocation not given. Sampling happened 63 days after the first vaccine or placebo injection. Comment on this clone: The antigen remains unidentified.

Profiled with immunoSEQ multiplex PCR; TCRdb holds only in-frame clones, not every one. The sample has under 400,000 clones; around 86% are singletons. V lost 3 bases, J lost 2 bases, and 10 bases lay in between. CDR3 length equals 14 residues. CDR1 and CDR2 (germline): SNHLY, FYNNEI. The V call is TRBV2, the J call TRBJ1-2; no firm D call. This material consisted of peripheral blood, taken in a trial of Ad26.COV2.S vaccine versus placebo. The clonotype was recovered from a person aged 18-60 years who received the Ad26.COV2.S COVID-19 vaccine or a placebo. The CDR3 nucleotides are TGTGCCAGCAGTGATTTGATGGGGAACTATGGCTACACCTTC. Its translation is CASSDLMGNYGYTF.